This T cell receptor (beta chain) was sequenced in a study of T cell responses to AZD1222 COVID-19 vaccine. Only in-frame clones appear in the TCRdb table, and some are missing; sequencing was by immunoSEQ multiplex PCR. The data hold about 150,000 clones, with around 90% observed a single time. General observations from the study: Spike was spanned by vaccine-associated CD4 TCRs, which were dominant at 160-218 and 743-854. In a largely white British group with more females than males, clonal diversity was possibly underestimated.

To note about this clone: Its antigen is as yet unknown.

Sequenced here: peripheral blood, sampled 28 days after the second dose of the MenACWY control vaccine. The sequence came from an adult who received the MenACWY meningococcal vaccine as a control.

CDR3 DNA sequence: TGTGCCAGCCGATTCAGGACTACCGGGACCCAGTACTTC. It codes for CASRFRTTGTQYF. The chain uses TRBV6-5 and TRBJ2-5; TRBD2 is a possible D gene (6 bases). V lost 8 bases and J 7 bases, leaving 17 bases between the germline ends. CDR1 is MNHEY and CDR2 is SVGAGI in the germline V gene. The CDR3 is 13 amino acids.